This TCR beta chain was identified in a study of cytomegalovirus exposure and HLA in healthy donors. Study observations and caveats: It has been reported that TCR beta sequences accurately predicted the HLA-A and HLA-B alleles of most subjects. Researchers counted roughly 150 TCR beta chains as cytomegalovirus-associated. Among the sequence variants, a highly shared cluster was likely an artifact of sequencing. Beyond CMV serostatus, there was no information to go on about immune exposure.

Primers: 60 Vbeta forward and 13 Jbeta reverse. Profiling relied on immunoSEQ multiplex PCR, and the TCRdb table lists in-frame clones only, not all of them. The sample has about 120,000 clones; 70% to 80% are singletons. Germline CDR1 reads SGHRS; CDR2 reads YFSETQ. The CDR3 consists of 19 residues. The ends lost 0 bases at V and 0 bases at J; junction bases unmatched: 10. Details on this clone: The target antigen is unknown.

The origin of this receptor is a female donor in good health and CMV-seronegative. The chain recombines TRBV5-1 with TRBJ2-1; 9 bases agree with TRBD2. The specimen sequenced was PBMCs. CDR3 in amino acids: CASSLAWERGARSYNEQFF. The CDR3 coding sequence is TGCGCCAGCAGCTTGGCCTGGGAGCGGGGGGCCCGCTCCTACAATGAGCAGTTCTTC.